The 13 T cell receptor beta chains below were found in one sample sequenced in a study of CD8+ T cells in alopecia areata. Treatment noted: oral pan-JAK inhibitor, 5-10 mg twice daily. Extracted RNA was reverse transcribed, and the resulting cDNA served as sequencing template. Sequenced by immunoSEQ multiplex PCR; TCRdb stores in-frame clones only, minus some. The sample includes some 160,000 clones, roughly 65% seen only once; the top ten take around 0.9%. The sequencing here drew on CD4+ T cells sorted from blood, taken at week 4, from a patient treated with tofacitinib. Receptors were obtained from a human donor with alopecia areata.

The chain joins TRBV4-1 to TRBJ2-1; 10 bases agree with TRBD1. The length of the CDR3 is 15 residues. The germline CDR1 and CDR2 sequences are MGHRA and YSYEKL. Trimming took 2 bases from V and 6 from J; bases not matched to a gene: 4. The CDR3: CASSQTRQGANEQFF. The CDR3, as DNA: TGCGCCAGCAGCCAAACCCGACAGGGGGCCAATGAGCAGTTCTTC.

For this clone: Within the sample, other DNA sequences also encode this same CDR3. This rearrangement joins TRBV5-1 to TRBJ2-3; D remains ambiguous. V gave up 0 bases and J gave up 2 bases, with 7 bases separating them. This CDR3 is built from 14 residues. CDR1 SGHRS and CDR2 YFSETQ come from the germline V gene. The DNA for the CDR3 is TGCGCCAGCAGCTTGGGCCAGTCCACAGATACGCAGTATTTT. Protein product: CASSLGQSTDTQYF.

The chain uses TRBV5-6 and TRBJ1-3, with 10 bases matching TRBD1. Trimming removed 1 base from V and 0 bases from J; junction bases left unmatched: 4. Germline V gives CDR1 SGHDT, CDR2 YYEEEE. The CDR3 length is 17 residues. As DNA, the CDR3 is TGTGCCAGCAGCTTGATGACAGGGGGCATCTCTGGAAACACCATATATTTT. As protein: CASSLMTGGISGNTIYF.

V is TRBV6-4 and J is TRBJ2-1, with D maybe TRBD2 (5 bases). Trimming took 2 bases from V and 3 from J, leaving 14 bases between them. The germline gives CDR1 MRHNA, CDR2 SNTAGT. The CDR3 totals 16 residues. CDR3 sequence: CASSDRRTALYNEQFF. The CDR3, as DNA: TGTGCCAGCAGTGACCGTAGGACTGCACTCTACAATGAGCAGTTCTTC.

The chain is built from TRBV7-2 and TRBJ2-3; D possibly uses TRBD1 or TRBD2 (5 bases each). V was pared by 1 base and J by 4 bases, with 6 bases between. The CDR3 contains 13 residues. Germline V lookup: CDR1 SGHTA, CDR2 FQGNSA. The CDR3 coding sequence is TGTGCCAGCAGCTTAGGGGGGTCAGATACGCAGTATTTT. This sequence encodes CASSLGGSDTQYF.

The V and J genes are TRBV5-1 and TRBJ1-2; weak D call: TRBD1 (6 bases). The CDR3 has 13 residues. CDR1 and CDR2 (germline): SGHRS, YFSETQ. Trimming shortened V by 2 bases and J by 5 bases, and 10 bases separated the two germline ends. The CDR3 protein is CASSFEGVYGYTF. Here the CDR3 DNA reads TGCGCCAGCAGCTTCGAGGGGGTTTATGGCTACACCTTC. The full variable domain, rest sourced from reference TRBV5-1 and TRBJ1-2, is KAGVTQTPRYLIKTRGQQVTLSCSPISGHRSVSWYQQTPGQGLQFLFEYFSETQRNKGNFPGRFSGRQFSNSRSEMNVSTLELGDSALYLCASSFEGVYGYTFGSGTRLTVV.

This clone turned up a few times. V and J are TRBV29-1 and TRBJ1-6, with 7 nucleotides matching TRBD1. This CDR3 region has 13 residues. Germline V CDR1 and CDR2: SQVTM, ANQGSEA. Trimming took 7 bases from V and 6 from J; bases not matched to a gene: 6. This CDR3 is CSAARDSNSPLHF. In DNA form, the CDR3 reads TGCAGCGCCGCTAGGGACAGTAATTCACCCCTCCACTTT.

This chain connects TRBV11-2 to TRBJ1-4, with a possible D match to TRBD1 (6 bases). Trimming took 1 base from V and 5 from J, leaving 11 bases between them. The CDR3 spans 15 residues. Per the germline V gene, CDR1 is SGHAT and CDR2 is FQNNGV. CDR3 in amino acids: CASSLVGQINEKLFF. The CDR3 DNA reads TGTGCCAGCAGCTTAGTCGGACAGATCAATGAAAAACTGTTTTTT.

This clone occurred once. The rearrangement links TRBV9 to TRBJ2-2; D remains ambiguous. CDR3 length: 14 amino acids. V was cut by 0 bases and J by 4 bases, with 7 bases left in between. Germline V gene data show CDR1 as SGDLS and CDR2 as YYNGEE. The CDR3 DNA reads TGTGCCAGCAGCGTAGGATTTGGCACCGGGGAGCTGTTTTTT. Protein sequence: CASSVGFGTGELFF.

The count of this clone is one. The CDR3 loop reads CASSPSSYNEQFF. The CDR3 region has the DNA TGTGCCAGCAGTCCAAGCTCCTACAATGAGCAGTTCTTC. The V call is TRBV2, the J call TRBJ2-1; D uncertain. V gave up 5 bases and J gave up 0 bases, with 5 bases separating them. Germline CDR1 reads SNHLY; CDR2 reads FYNNEI. This CDR3 contains 13 residues.

V and J are TRBV2 and TRBJ2-7; D is tentatively TRBD1 or TRBD2 (5 bases each). The CDR3 covers 14 residues. The germline CDR1 and CDR2 sequences are SNHLY and FYNNEI. V was shortened by 6 bases and J by 3 bases, with 15 bases between the two germline ends. CDR3 loop: CASSAGTGYYEQYF. DNA for the CDR3: TGTGCCAGCAGCGCCGGGACGGGGTACTACGAGCAGTACTTC.

This clone was found a few times. The chain links TRBV11-2 to TRBJ1-1; a possible D gene is TRBD1 (6 bases). V dropped 4 bases and J dropped 4 bases, with 16 bases sitting between them. The CDR3 is 15 residues long. Germline V lookup: CDR1 SGHAT, CDR2 FQNNGV. The CDR3 sequence is CASSSIQGASTEAFF. The DNA for the CDR3 is TGTGCCAGCAGCTCCATACAGGGCGCGAGCACTGAAGCTTTCTTT.

The chain recombines TRBV7-9 with TRBJ2-7; D remains unclear. Per germline, CDR1 SEHNR and CDR2 FQNEAQ (reference sequence). V was pared by 0 bases and J by 7 bases, with 19 bases between. This CDR3 region has 16 residues. The CDR3 coding sequence is TGTGCCAGCAGCTTAGCTGCCGGTACCGGAGTCAGGGAGCAGTACTTC. This codes for CASSLAAGTGVREQYF.